The TCR beta chain under discussion was sequenced for a study of control samples from healthy donors and cancer patients. The length of the CDR3 is 14 residues. As regards this clone: The junction shows a germline mismatch at one end, possibly a read error.

Sequenced by immunoSEQ multiplex PCR; TCRdb stores in-frame clones only, minus some. The sample lists around 140,000 clones; roughly 92% were seen once. The rearrangement uses TRBV23-1 and TRBJ1-2; 8 bases map to TRBD1. TRBV23-1 is an open reading frame whose function is uncertain. The TCR sequence derives from a man between 18 and 35 years old in good health. The sample was blood. The CDR3 is CASSQGQGNHGYTF. CDR3 nucleotide sequence: TGCGCCAGCAGTCAAGGACAGGGTAACCATGGCTACACCTTC.